This T cell receptor beta chain came from a study of response to subunit inactivated influenza vaccine. One entry per CDR3 protein, called by TCRdb with MiXCR from the RT-PCR reads. This sample has more than 450,000 distinct CDR3 sequences, with around 11% found just once. CDR3 length: 14 residues. V gave up 3 bases and J gave up 7 bases, with 12 bases separating them. The sample in question was PBMCs from blood, obtained on the day of vaccination. The gene calls are TRBV12-3 or TRBV12-4 and TRBJ1-4; D gene uncertain. The TCR originated in a man aged 50-59 years who received an inactivated influenza vaccine. In DNA form, the CDR3 reads TGTGCCAGCAGTTTCACGGGAGGAGTTGAAAAACTGTTTTTT. Translated, it gives CASSFTGGVEKLFF.